This T cell receptor beta chain was recorded in a study of ipilimumab plus nivolumab after autologous stem cell transplantation. Looking at the study overall: Typical patient got four to six ipilimumab doses and seven to nine nivolumab doses (median). Overall study findings and caveats: TCR repertoire, Treg phenotype and gut microbiota reportedly support more study of this approach.

Starting 14 to 28 days after autologous transplant, ipilimumab 1 mg/kg was given. Through week 26, nivolumab 3 mg/kg IV was given weeks 1, 4, 7, 10, then biweekly. Worth noting for this clone: Its cognate antigen is unknown.

Clones were read by immunoSEQ multiplex PCR, and TCRdb kept only the in-frame ones, dropping some. The data hold tens of thousands of clones, with about 91% observed a single time. CDR3 length: 15 amino acids. Trimming took 7 bases from V and 1 from J; bases not matched to a gene: 5. The germline gives CDR1 ENHRY, CDR2 SYGVKD. The chain employs TRBV10-3 and TRBJ2-7; 12 bases are a match to TRBD2. The sequence was obtained from a male donor with multiple myeloma. The sequenced sample was PBMCs, obtained in a trial of ipilimumab plus nivolumab as post-transplant consolidation. DNA for the CDR3: TGTGCCATCATGGAGACTAGCGGGAGTTCCTACGAGCAGTACTTC. Translating it yields CAIMETSGSSYEQYF.